This section outlines one T cell receptor (beta chain) sequence together with its context. What it recognizes is unknown. This record belongs to a study of cytomegalovirus exposure and HLA in healthy donors. Study-wide points: The study listed approximately 170 cytomegalovirus-associated TCR beta chains.

The PCR used 60 Vbeta and 13 Jbeta primers. Here immunoSEQ multiplex PCR was the method, and the copy in TCRdb shows in-frame clones only, minus some. Of 150,000 to 200,000 clones in the sample, 79% are singletons; the top ten hold around 0.74%. Germline trimming cut 5 bases from V and 4 bases from J; bases unmatched to any gene: 2. The CDR3 contains 13 residues. The sequencing sample was made of PBMCs. The chain recombines TRBV23-1 with TRBJ1-1; 9 bases are shared with TRBD1. TRBV23-1 is an open reading frame whose function is uncertain. The clonotype comes from a woman aged 40 to 50 in good health and CMV-seronegative. In DNA form, the CDR3 reads TGCGCCAGCAGTAAGGGACAGGGCACTGAAGCTTTCTTT. It translates to CASSKGQGTEAFF.